This is a list of T cell receptor beta chains from one sample in a study of cytomegalovirus exposure and HLA in healthy donors. Clones were read by immunoSEQ multiplex PCR, and TCRdb kept only the in-frame ones, dropping some. The sample carries some 130,000 clones, 66% recorded once. Sequenced input: PBMCs. All receptors derive from a human donor in good health. Both conserved end residues are part of each CDR3. The order of the fields is CDR3 protein, CDR3 DNA, clone size, D gene, V gene, J gene. D genes are given only for firm matches. Some rows mark clone size as missing; the rest say once, few, many or name a class of expanded clone.

CDR3aa: CASSFQGAGSGNTIYF
CDR3nt: TGTGCCAGCAGCTTTCAGGGCGCCGGGTCTGGAAACACCATATATTTT
abundance: -
d_gene: -
v_gene: TRBV7-2
j_gene: TRBJ1-3

CDR3aa: CASSLLVPGGVNEQYF
CDR3nt: TGTGCCAGCAGTTTATTAGTTCCAGGGGGCGTGAACGAGCAGTACTTC
abundance: -
d_gene: TRBD1
v_gene: TRBV27
j_gene: TRBJ2-7

CDR3aa: CASSRRTGSTDTQYF
CDR3nt: TGCGCCAGCAGCCGAAGGACAGGAAGCACAGATACGCAGTATTTT
abundance: -
d_gene: TRBD1
v_gene: TRBV5-1
j_gene: TRBJ2-3

CDR3aa: CASSWDRGGTGYTF
CDR3nt: TGTGCCAGCAGCTGGGACAGGGGCGGCACTGGCTACACCTTC
abundance: few
d_gene: TRBD1
v_gene: TRBV5-6
j_gene: TRBJ1-2

CDR3aa: CASSEIDTGKQYF
CDR3nt: TGCGCCAGCAGTGAAATTGACACAGGGAAGCAGTACTTC
abundance: -
d_gene: -
v_gene: TRBV10-1
j_gene: TRBJ2-7

CDR3aa: CATAAGRTLYEQYF
CDR3nt: TGTGCCACCGCAGCGGGCCGAACTTTGTACGAGCAGTACTTC
abundance: -
d_gene: -
v_gene: TRBV19
j_gene: TRBJ2-7

CDR3aa: CASSLGQKETQYF
CDR3nt: TGTGCCAGCAGCTTAGGGCAGAAAGAGACCCAGTACTTC
abundance: -
d_gene: -
v_gene: TRBV7-3
j_gene: TRBJ2-5

CDR3aa: CAISGQGKSSGANVLTF
CDR3nt: TGTGCCATCAGTGGTCAGGGGAAGAGCTCTGGGGCCAACGTCCTGACTTTC
abundance: -
d_gene: -
v_gene: TRBV10-3
j_gene: TRBJ2-6

CDR3aa: CASSPRDRGSHEQYF
CDR3nt: TGTGCCAGCAGCCCCCGGGACAGGGGGTCCCACGAGCAGTACTTC
abundance: -
d_gene: TRBD1
v_gene: TRBV7-9
j_gene: TRBJ2-7

CDR3aa: CASSSAGTGGGLFGNTIYF
CDR3nt: TGTGCCAGTAGTAGCGCCGGGACAGGCGGAGGACTCTTTGGAAACACCATATATTTT
abundance: few
d_gene: TRBD1
v_gene: TRBV19
j_gene: TRBJ1-3

CDR3aa: CASQVSSGEQYF
CDR3nt: TGTGCCAGCCAGGTATCATCGGGAGAGCAGTACTTC
abundance: -
d_gene: -
v_gene: TRBV6-1
j_gene: TRBJ2-7

CDR3aa: CASSSGRGGELFF
CDR3nt: TGTGCCAGCAGTAGCGGGAGGGGGGGGGAGCTGTTTTTT
abundance: -
d_gene: TRBD2
v_gene: TRBV2
j_gene: TRBJ2-2

CDR3aa: CASSSAGGETQYF
CDR3nt: TGTGCTAGCAGCTCAGCGGGAGGAGAGACCCAGTACTTC
abundance: -
d_gene: TRBD2
v_gene: TRBV7-7
j_gene: TRBJ2-5

CDR3aa: CASSSGLAGPNTGELFF
CDR3nt: TGTGCCAGCAGCTCGGGACTAGCGGGCCCGAACACCGGGGAGCTGTTTTTT
abundance: once
d_gene: TRBD2
v_gene: TRBV13
j_gene: TRBJ2-2

CDR3aa: CASSYWQAGVGDTQYF
CDR3nt: TGTGCCAGCAGTTATTGGCAAGCGGGAGTTGGAGATACGCAGTATTTT
abundance: few
d_gene: TRBD2
v_gene: TRBV6-6
j_gene: TRBJ2-3

CDR3aa: CASSKPGGYGYTF
CDR3nt: TGTGCCAGCAGTAAACCAGGGGGCTATGGCTACACCTTC
abundance: -
d_gene: TRBD1
v_gene: TRBV27
j_gene: TRBJ1-2

CDR3aa: CASSLRLAGALTGELFF
CDR3nt: TGTGCCAGCAGTTTACGGCTAGCGGGAGCCCTCACCGGGGAGCTGTTTTTT
abundance: -
d_gene: TRBD2
v_gene: TRBV27
j_gene: TRBJ2-2

CDR3aa: CASSHSGRVREQFF
CDR3nt: TGCGCCAGCAGCCATAGCGGGAGAGTTCGTGAGCAGTTCTTC
abundance: -
d_gene: TRBD2
v_gene: TRBV4-3
j_gene: TRBJ2-1

CDR3aa: CASSEVAEPYRELFF
CDR3nt: TGTGCCAGCAGTGAGGTAGCGGAGCCCTACAGGGAGCTGTTTTTT
abundance: -
d_gene: -
v_gene: TRBV25-1
j_gene: TRBJ2-2

CDR3aa: CASSSFSGNYGYTF
CDR3nt: TGTGCCAGCTCATCCTTTTCGGGTAACTATGGCTACACCTTC
abundance: -
d_gene: -
v_gene: TRBV2
j_gene: TRBJ1-2

CDR3aa: CASDPSGRGDEQFF
CDR3nt: TGCGCCAGCGACCCTTCAGGGCGGGGCGATGAGCAGTTCTTC
abundance: -
d_gene: -
v_gene: TRBV5-1
j_gene: TRBJ2-1

CDR3aa: CASSLLAGAGGNTIYF
CDR3nt: TGTGCCAGCAGCTTGCTGGCAGGGGCAGGTGGAAACACCATATATTTT
abundance: once
d_gene: -
v_gene: TRBV5-6
j_gene: TRBJ1-3

CDR3aa: CASSASLAGVYNEQFF
CDR3nt: TGTGCCAGCAGCGCCTCCCTAGCGGGAGTCTACAATGAGCAGTTCTTC
abundance: -
d_gene: TRBD2
v_gene: TRBV11-3
j_gene: TRBJ2-1

CDR3aa: CASSYAGTSYNEQFF
CDR3nt: TGTGCCAGCAGTTACGCCGGGACTAGTTACAATGAGCAGTTCTTC
abundance: -
d_gene: TRBD2
v_gene: TRBV6-5
j_gene: TRBJ2-1

CDR3aa: CASSSPVEQFF
CDR3nt: TGTGCCAGCAGCTCCCCCGTTGAGCAGTTCTTC
abundance: few
d_gene: -
v_gene: TRBV11-3
j_gene: TRBJ2-1

CDR3aa: CASSQVGVRGYEQYF
CDR3nt: TGCGCCAGCAGCCAAGTTGGTGTGCGGGGCTACGAGCAGTACTTC
abundance: -
d_gene: -
v_gene: TRBV4-1
j_gene: TRBJ2-7

CDR3aa: CASSPYRGYEQYF
CDR3nt: TGTGCCAGCAGTCCATACAGGGGCTACGAGCAGTACTTC
abundance: -
d_gene: TRBD1
v_gene: TRBV28
j_gene: TRBJ2-7

CDR3aa: CASSRGVPNTEAFF
CDR3nt: TGTGCCAGCAGCCGAGGCGTCCCGAACACTGAAGCTTTCTTT
abundance: -
d_gene: -
v_gene: TRBV7-3
j_gene: TRBJ1-1

CDR3aa: CASRSSGASYEQYF
CDR3nt: TGTGCCAGCAGATCGTCAGGGGCATCCTACGAGCAGTACTTC
abundance: -
d_gene: -
v_gene: TRBV7-9
j_gene: TRBJ2-7

CDR3aa: CASTRAGSSTDTQYF
CDR3nt: TGTGCCAGCACCCGAGCGGGGTCTAGCACAGATACGCAGTATTTT
abundance: -
d_gene: TRBD2
v_gene: TRBV2
j_gene: TRBJ2-3